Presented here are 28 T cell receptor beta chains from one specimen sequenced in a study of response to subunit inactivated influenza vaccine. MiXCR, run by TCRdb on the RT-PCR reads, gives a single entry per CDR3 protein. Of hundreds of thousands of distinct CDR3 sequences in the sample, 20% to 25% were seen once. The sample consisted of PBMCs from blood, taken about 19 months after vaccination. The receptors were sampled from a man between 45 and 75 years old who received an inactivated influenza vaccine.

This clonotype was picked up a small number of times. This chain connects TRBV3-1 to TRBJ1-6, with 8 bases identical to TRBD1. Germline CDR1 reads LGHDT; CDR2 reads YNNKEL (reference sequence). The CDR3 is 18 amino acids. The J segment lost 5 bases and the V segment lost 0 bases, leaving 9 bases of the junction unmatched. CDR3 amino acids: CASSQDWRQGANNSPLHF. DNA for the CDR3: TGTGCCAGCAGCCAAGACTGGCGGCAGGGGGCAAATAATTCACCCCTCCACTTT.

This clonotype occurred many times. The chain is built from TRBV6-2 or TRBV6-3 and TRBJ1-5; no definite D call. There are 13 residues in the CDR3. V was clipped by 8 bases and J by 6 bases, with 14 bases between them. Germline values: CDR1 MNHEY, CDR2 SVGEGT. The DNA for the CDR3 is TGTGCCAGCGGGCTCAGCCCCCGTCAGCCCCAGCATTTT. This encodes CASGLSPRQPQHF.

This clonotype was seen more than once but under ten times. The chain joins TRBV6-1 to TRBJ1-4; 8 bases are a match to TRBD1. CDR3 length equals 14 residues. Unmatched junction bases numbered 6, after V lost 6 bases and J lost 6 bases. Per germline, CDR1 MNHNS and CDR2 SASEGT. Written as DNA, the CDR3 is TGTGCCAGCAGGGGACAGGCTGTTCATGAAAAACTGTTTTTT. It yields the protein CASRGQAVHEKLFF.

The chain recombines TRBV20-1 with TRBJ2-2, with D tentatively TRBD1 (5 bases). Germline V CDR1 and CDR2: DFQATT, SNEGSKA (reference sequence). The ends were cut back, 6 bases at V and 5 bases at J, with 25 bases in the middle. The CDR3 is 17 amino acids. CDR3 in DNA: TGCAGTGCCAGACCTTACGCACAGGCTGTAAAGACCGGGGAGCTGTTTTTT. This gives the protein CSARPYAQAVKTGELFF.

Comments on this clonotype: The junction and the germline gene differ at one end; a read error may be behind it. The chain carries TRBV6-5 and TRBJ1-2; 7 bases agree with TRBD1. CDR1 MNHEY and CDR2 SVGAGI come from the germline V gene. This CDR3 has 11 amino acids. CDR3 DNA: TGTGCCAGCAGTTCTACGGACAGGACCTCCTTC. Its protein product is CASSSTDRTSF.

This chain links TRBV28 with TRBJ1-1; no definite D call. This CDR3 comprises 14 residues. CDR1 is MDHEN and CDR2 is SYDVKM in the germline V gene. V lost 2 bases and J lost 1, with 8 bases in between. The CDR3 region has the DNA TGTGCCAGCAGTTTAACGAGCAAGAACACTGAAGCTTTCTTT. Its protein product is CASSLTSKNTEAFF.

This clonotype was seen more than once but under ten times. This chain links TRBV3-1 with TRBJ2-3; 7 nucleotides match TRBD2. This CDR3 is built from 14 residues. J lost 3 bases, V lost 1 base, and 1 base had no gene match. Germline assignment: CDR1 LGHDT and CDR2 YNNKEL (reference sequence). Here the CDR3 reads CASSQGGRTDTQYF. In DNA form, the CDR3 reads TGTGCCAGCAGCCAAGGCGGGAGAACAGATACGCAGTATTTT.

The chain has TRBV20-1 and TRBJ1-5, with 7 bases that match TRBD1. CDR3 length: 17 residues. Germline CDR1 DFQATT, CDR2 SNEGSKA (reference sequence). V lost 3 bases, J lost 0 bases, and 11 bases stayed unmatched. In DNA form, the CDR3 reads TGCAGTGCTAGGGAGACAGGGTCAATAGGTAGCAATCAGCCCCAGCATTTT. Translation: CSARETGSIGSNQPQHF.

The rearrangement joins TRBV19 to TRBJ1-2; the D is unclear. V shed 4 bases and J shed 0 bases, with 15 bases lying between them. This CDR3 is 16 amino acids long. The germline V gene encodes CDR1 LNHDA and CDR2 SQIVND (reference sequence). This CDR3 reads CASSSRTEAPNYGYTF. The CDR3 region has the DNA TGTGCCAGTAGTAGCCGGACGGAGGCCCCTAACTATGGCTACACCTTC.

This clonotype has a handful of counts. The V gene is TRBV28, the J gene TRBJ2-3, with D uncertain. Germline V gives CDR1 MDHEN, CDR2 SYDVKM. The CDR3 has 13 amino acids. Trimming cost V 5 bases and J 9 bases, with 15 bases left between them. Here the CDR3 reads CASSPPLPLTQYF. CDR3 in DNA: TGTGCCAGCAGTCCACCGCTACCCTTGACGCAGTATTTT.

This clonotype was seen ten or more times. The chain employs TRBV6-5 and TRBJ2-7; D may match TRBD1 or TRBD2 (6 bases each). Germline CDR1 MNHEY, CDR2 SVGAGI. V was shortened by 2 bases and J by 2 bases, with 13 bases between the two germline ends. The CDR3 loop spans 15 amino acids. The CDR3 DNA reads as TGTGCCAGCAGTTACGGGGGGCGCATTACCTACGAGCAGTACTTC. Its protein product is CASSYGGRITYEQYF.

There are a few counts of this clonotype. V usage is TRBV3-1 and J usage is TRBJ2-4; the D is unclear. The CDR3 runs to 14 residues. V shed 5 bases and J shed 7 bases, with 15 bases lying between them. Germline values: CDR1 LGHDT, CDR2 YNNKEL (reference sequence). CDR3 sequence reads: CASSYRAKLNIQYF. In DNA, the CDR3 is TGTGCCAGCAGCTACCGGGCCAAATTGAACATTCAGTACTTC.

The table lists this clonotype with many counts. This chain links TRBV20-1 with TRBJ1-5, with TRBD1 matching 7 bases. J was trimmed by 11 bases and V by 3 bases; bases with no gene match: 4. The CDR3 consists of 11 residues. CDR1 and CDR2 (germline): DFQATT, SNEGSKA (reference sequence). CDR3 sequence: CSASLGTAQHF. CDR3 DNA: TGCAGTGCTAGTCTCGGGACAGCCCAGCATTTT.

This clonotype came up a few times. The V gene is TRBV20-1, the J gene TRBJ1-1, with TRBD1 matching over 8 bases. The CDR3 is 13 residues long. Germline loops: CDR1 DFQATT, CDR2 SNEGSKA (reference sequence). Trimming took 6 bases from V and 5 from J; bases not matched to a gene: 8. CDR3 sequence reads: CSAQGAAGTEAFF. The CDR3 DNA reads TGCAGTGCGCAGGGGGCAGCGGGGACTGAAGCTTTCTTT.

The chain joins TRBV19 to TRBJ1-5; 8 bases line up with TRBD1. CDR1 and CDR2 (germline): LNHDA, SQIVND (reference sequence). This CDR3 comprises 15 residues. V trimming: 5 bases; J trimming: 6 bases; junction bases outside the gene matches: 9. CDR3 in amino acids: CASSSDRGGTQPQHF. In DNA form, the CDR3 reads TGTGCCAGTAGTTCCGACAGGGGCGGCACTCAGCCCCAGCATTTT.

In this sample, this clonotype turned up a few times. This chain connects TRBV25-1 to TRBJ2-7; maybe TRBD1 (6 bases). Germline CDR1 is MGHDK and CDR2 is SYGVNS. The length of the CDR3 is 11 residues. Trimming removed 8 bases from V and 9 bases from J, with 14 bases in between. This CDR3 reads CASRTAKLQYF. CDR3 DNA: TGTGCCAGCCGGACAGCCAAGTTGCAGTACTTC.

The CDR3 here is CASSLAPGSNQPQHF. The CDR3 DNA follows: TGTGCCAGCAGCTTGGCCCCAGGGTCCAATCAGCCCCAGCATTTT. The rearrangement uses TRBV7-8 and TRBJ1-5, with D possibly being TRBD1 (5 bases). The V end lost 3 bases, the J end lost 3 bases, and 12 bases lay between the germline ends. Germline CDR1 and CDR2: SGHVS and FQNEAQ. The CDR3 runs to 15 residues.

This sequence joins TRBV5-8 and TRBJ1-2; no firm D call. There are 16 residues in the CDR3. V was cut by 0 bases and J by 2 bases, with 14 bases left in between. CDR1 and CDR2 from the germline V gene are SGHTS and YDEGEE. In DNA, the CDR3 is TGTGCCAGCAGCTTGGACAGCCGGGAATGGAACTATGGCTACACCTTC. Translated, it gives CASSLDSREWNYGYTF.

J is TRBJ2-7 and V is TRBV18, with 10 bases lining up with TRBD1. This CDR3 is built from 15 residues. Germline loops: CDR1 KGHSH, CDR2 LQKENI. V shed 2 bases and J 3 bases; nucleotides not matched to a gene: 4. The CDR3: CASSPGRTGGYEQYF. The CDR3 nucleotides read TGTGCCAGCTCACCAGGGAGGACAGGGGGCTACGAGCAGTACTTC. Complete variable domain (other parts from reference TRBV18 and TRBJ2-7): NAGVMQNPRHLVRRRGQEARLRCSPMKGHSHVYWYRQLPEEGLKFMVYLQKENIIDESGMPKERFSAEFPKEGPSILRIQQVVRGDSAAYFCASSPGRTGGYEQYFGPGTRLTVT.

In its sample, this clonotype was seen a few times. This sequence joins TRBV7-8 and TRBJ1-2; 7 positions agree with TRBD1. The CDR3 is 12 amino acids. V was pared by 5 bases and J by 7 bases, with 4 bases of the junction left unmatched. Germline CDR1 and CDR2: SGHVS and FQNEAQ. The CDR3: CASSHRDSGYTF. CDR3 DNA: TGTGCCAGCAGCCACCGGGACAGTGGCTACACCTTC.

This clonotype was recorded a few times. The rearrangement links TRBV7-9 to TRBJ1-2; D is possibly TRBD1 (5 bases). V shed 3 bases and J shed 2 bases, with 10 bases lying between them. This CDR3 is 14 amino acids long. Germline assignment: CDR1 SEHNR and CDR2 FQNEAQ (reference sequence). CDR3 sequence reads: CASSLADINYGYTF. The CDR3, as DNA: TGTGCCAGCAGCTTGGCGGACATCAACTATGGCTACACCTTC.

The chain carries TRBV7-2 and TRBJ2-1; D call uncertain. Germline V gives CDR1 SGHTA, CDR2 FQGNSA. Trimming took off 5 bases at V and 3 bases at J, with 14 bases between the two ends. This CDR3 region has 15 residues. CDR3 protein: CASSILGLIYNEQFF. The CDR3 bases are TGTGCCAGCAGCATCCTGGGCTTGATCTACAATGAGCAGTTCTTC.

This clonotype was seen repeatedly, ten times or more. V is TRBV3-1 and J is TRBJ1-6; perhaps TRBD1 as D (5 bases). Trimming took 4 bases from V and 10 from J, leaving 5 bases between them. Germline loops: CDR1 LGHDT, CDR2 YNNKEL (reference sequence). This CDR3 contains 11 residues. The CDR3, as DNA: TGTGCCAGCAGCCGGGGGTCACCCCTCCACTTT. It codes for CASSRGSPLHF.

CDR3 sequence reads: CASSVQGAQANEKLFF. The CDR3 nucleotides read TGTGCCAGCAGTGTGCAGGGGGCGCAGGCTAATGAAAAACTGTTTTTT. This chain connects TRBV28 to TRBJ1-4, with 8 positions matching TRBD1. The V gene end was trimmed by 5 bases and the J gene end by 3 bases; junction bases not matched to a gene: 8. The length of the CDR3 is 16 residues. CDR1 is MDHEN, CDR2 SYDVKM, per germline.

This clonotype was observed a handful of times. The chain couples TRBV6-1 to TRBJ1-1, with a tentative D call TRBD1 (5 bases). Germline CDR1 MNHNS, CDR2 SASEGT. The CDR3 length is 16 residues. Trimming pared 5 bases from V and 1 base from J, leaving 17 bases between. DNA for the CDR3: TGTGCCAGCAGTCTCACTGCGGGGCTGGGGAACACTGAAGCTTTCTTT. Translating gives CASSLTAGLGNTEAFF.

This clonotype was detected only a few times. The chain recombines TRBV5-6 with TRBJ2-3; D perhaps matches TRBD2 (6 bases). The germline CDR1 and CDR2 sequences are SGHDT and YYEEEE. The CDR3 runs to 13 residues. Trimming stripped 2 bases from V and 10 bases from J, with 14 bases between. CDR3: CASSFRTTGAQYF. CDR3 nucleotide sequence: TGTGCCAGCAGCTTTAGGACCACGGGGGCGCAGTATTTT.

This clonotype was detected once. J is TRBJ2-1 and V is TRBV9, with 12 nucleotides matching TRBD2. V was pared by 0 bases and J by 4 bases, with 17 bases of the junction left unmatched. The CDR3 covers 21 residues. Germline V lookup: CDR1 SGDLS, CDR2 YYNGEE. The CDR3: CASSVAPRRTSGTSRYNEQFF. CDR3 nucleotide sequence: TGTGCCAGCAGCGTAGCCCCTAGACGGACTAGCGGGACCTCCAGATACAATGAGCAGTTCTTC.

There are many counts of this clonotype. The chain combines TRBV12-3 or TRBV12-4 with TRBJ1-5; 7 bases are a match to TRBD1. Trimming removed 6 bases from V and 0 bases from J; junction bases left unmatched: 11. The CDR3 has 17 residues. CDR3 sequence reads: CASSPSAGQYSNQPQHF. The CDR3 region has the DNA TGTGCCAGCAGCCCAAGTGCGGGACAGTATAGCAATCAGCCCCAGCATTTT.